These T cell receptor beta chains were read from a single sample in a study of blood T cells in healthy people across ages. TCRdb reprocessed the 5' RACE reads with MiXCR, giving one entry per CDR3 protein. The sample has 1.5 million to 2 million distinct CDR3 sequences, approximately 30% seen once; the top ten hold 6.5% to 8.5%. The source material was blood. These receptor sequences come from a woman younger than 45 in good health. CDR3s include the opening cysteine and the closing phenylalanine or tryptophan. A D gene is named only where the DNA matches it firmly. The size field is filled for only some rows; it gives once, few, many or a size class.

J gene: TRBJ2-7
D gene: TRBD1
clone size: NA
V gene: TRBV28
CDR3 DNA: TGTGCCAACAGTTTATGGGACAGGTCCTACGAGCAGTACTTC
CDR3 protein: CANSLWDRSYEQYF

J gene: TRBJ1-1
D gene: NA
clone size: few
V gene: TRBV7-3
CDR3 DNA: TGTGCCAGCAGAACTGAGCCGGGGACTGAAGCTTTCTTT
CDR3 protein: CASRTEPGTEAFF

J gene: TRBJ2-7
D gene: TRBD2
clone size: NA
V gene: TRBV7-9
CDR3 DNA: TGTGCCAGCAGTCAGGGAGGGGAAAACGAGCAGTACTTC
CDR3 protein: CASSQGGENEQYF

J gene: TRBJ2-1
D gene: NA
clone size: few
V gene: TRBV20-1
CDR3 DNA: TGCAGTGCCTGGCTCATGGATACCTCGATGGATGAGCAGTTCTTC
CDR3 protein: CSAWLMDTSMDEQFF

J gene: TRBJ1-4
D gene: NA
clone size: few
V gene: TRBV9
CDR3 DNA: TGTGCCAGCAGCGTATCTCACTTCGGTGAAAAACTGTTTTTT
CDR3 protein: CASSVSHFGEKLFF

J gene: TRBJ1-1
D gene: NA
clone size: few
V gene: TRBV6-5
CDR3 DNA: TGTGCCAGCAGTTACCGCCGGGAGGGTGAAGCTTTCTTT
CDR3 protein: CASSYRREGEAFF

J gene: TRBJ2-7
D gene: NA
clone size: NA
V gene: TRBV20-1
CDR3 DNA: TGCAGGGCCAGGGCTACCTACGAGCAGTACTTC
CDR3 protein: CRARATYEQYF

J gene: TRBJ2-6
D gene: NA
clone size: once
V gene: TRBV10-2
CDR3 DNA: TGCGCCAGCTGTGAGCCTGGGGCCAACGTCCGGACTTTC
CDR3 protein: CASCEPGANVRTF

J gene: TRBJ1-2
D gene: NA
clone size: few
V gene: TRBV21-1
CDR3 DNA: TGTGCCAGGGTTTTTGGCAGGGGGCGCACGAATGGCTACACCTTC
CDR3 protein: CARVFGRGRTNGYTF

J gene: TRBJ2-7
D gene: TRBD1
clone size: once
V gene: TRBV4-3
CDR3 DNA: TGCGCCAGCAGCCAAGGGACGGGACAGGAGGACGTGCAGTACTTC
CDR3 protein: CASSQGTGQEDVQYF

J gene: TRBJ2-2
D gene: TRBD2
clone size: NA
V gene: TRBV7-2
CDR3 DNA: TGTGCCAGCCCCATTCTAGCGGGAGTCAACACCGGGGAGCTGTTTTTT
CDR3 protein: CASPILAGVNTGELFF

J gene: TRBJ2-5
D gene: NA
clone size: few
V gene: TRBV6-2/TRBV6-3
CDR3 DNA: TGTGCCAGCAGTTACTCGGCGGTTCACCAAGAGACCCAGTACTTC
CDR3 protein: CASSYSAVHQETQYF

J gene: TRBJ2-5
D gene: NA
clone size: few
V gene: TRBV7-2
CDR3 DNA: TGTGCCGGCAGCACTACCGGGGGCCAAGAGACCCAGTACTTC
CDR3 protein: CAGSTTGGQETQYF

J gene: TRBJ1-2
D gene: NA
clone size: few
V gene: TRBV12-3/TRBV12-4
CDR3 DNA: TGTGCCAGCAGTTTCAGGAGGGGTAGTCGTTATGGCTACACCTTC
CDR3 protein: CASSFRRGSRYGYTF

J gene: TRBJ2-3
D gene: NA
clone size: once
V gene: TRBV20-1
CDR3 DNA: TGCAGTGCTCTCGGGGGGCGCGGCACAGATACGCAGTATTTT
CDR3 protein: CSALGGRGTDTQYF

J gene: TRBJ1-5
D gene: NA
clone size: many
V gene: TRBV3-1
CDR3 DNA: TGTGCCAGCAGCCAAGATGGAGGGTACCAGCCCCAGCATTTT
CDR3 protein: CASSQDGGYQPQHF

J gene: TRBJ1-5
D gene: TRBD1
clone size: NA
V gene: TRBV11-1
CDR3 DNA: TGTGCCAGCAGCTCCTCGAGAAGGGACAGGGTGAGCAATCAGCCCCAGCATTTT
CDR3 protein: CASSSSRRDRVSNQPQHF

J gene: TRBJ2-7
D gene: NA
clone size: NA
V gene: TRBV6-6
CDR3 DNA: TGTGCCAGCAGTTACTCGCCGGACGGCTACGAGCAGTACTTC
CDR3 protein: CASSYSPDGYEQYF

J gene: TRBJ2-5
D gene: NA
clone size: NA
V gene: TRBV28
CDR3 DNA: TGTGCCAGCAGTTCCGTTGTAGAGACCCAGTACTTC
CDR3 protein: CASSSVVETQYF

J gene: TRBJ2-2
D gene: TRBD1
clone size: NA
V gene: TRBV7-7
CDR3 DNA: TGTGCCAGCAGCACATCCTCGGGACAGGGGGCAACCGGGGAGCTGTTTTTT
CDR3 protein: CASSTSSGQGATGELFF

J gene: TRBJ2-3
D gene: TRBD1
clone size: NA
V gene: TRBV5-1
CDR3 DNA: TGCGCCAGCAAGAACAGGGGGGACACAGATACGCAGTATTTT
CDR3 protein: CASKNRGDTDTQYF

J gene: TRBJ2-7
D gene: NA
clone size: NA
V gene: TRBV20-1
CDR3 DNA: TGCAGTGCTAGAGATCAACGGCGGGATCCCTACAATGAGCAGTACTTC
CDR3 protein: CSARDQRRDPYNEQYF

J gene: TRBJ2-1
D gene: NA
clone size: many
V gene: TRBV7-9
CDR3 DNA: TGTGCCAGCAGCGTGGCCGGGTCCTTCAATGAGCAGTTCTTC
CDR3 protein: CASSVAGSFNEQFF

J gene: TRBJ1-2
D gene: NA
clone size: NA
V gene: TRBV20-1
CDR3 DNA: TGCAGTGCTAGAACCTCTGCAGGGGAGTATGGCTACACCTTC
CDR3 protein: CSARTSAGEYGYTF

J gene: TRBJ1-4
D gene: NA
clone size: once
V gene: TRBV18
CDR3 DNA: TGTGCCAGCTCACCCCGGCAGACTGAAAAACTGTTTTTT
CDR3 protein: CASSPRQTEKLFF

J gene: TRBJ2-5
D gene: NA
clone size: NA
V gene: TRBV10-3
CDR3 DNA: TGTGCCATCAGTGAGAATGAGGGAGAGACCCAGTACTTC
CDR3 protein: CAISENEGETQYF

J gene: TRBJ1-3
D gene: NA
clone size: NA
V gene: TRBV20-1
CDR3 DNA: TGCAGTGCTAGACTTTCGCACACCATATATTTT
CDR3 protein: CSARLSHTIYF

J gene: TRBJ2-3
D gene: NA
clone size: NA
V gene: TRBV7-2
CDR3 DNA: TGTGCCAGTTTGCCGCGGGGCGGCGTGTTCACAGATACGCAGTATTTT
CDR3 protein: CASLPRGGVFTDTQYF

J gene: TRBJ2-3
D gene: TRBD1
clone size: NA
V gene: TRBV5-1
CDR3 DNA: TGCGCCAGCAGCTTGGAATATCTGGGACAGGGGAACACAGATACGCAGTATTTT
CDR3 protein: CASSLEYLGQGNTDTQYF

J gene: TRBJ1-4
D gene: TRBD1
clone size: many
V gene: TRBV5-5
CDR3 DNA: TGTGCCAGCAGCTTGGGGACAGGCCCGGTTGAAAAACTGTTTTTT
CDR3 protein: CASSLGTGPVEKLFF

J gene: TRBJ1-6
D gene: NA
clone size: NA
V gene: TRBV29-1
CDR3 DNA: TGCAGCGTTGAAAGTGAAGGGGCCCTCCACTTT
CDR3 protein: CSVESEGALHF